This T cell receptor (beta chain) appears in the sequencing data of a study of blood T cell repertoires in COVID-19. Clones were read by immunoSEQ multiplex PCR, and TCRdb kept only the in-frame ones, dropping some. Among under 300,000 clones, approximately 89% were seen once, and the ten largest hold 2% to 2.5%. Germline V gives CDR1 MNHNY, CDR2 SVGAGI (reference sequence). This CDR3 region has 11 residues. The V gene lost 7 bases and the J gene lost 3 bases, with 6 bases spanning the gap. The sequencing sample was made of PBMCs or T cells enriched from blood (not recorded which). This TCR derives from a woman aged 40 to 50 with acute COVID-19. The chain links TRBV6-6 to TRBJ2-5; tentatively, D is TRBD2 (5 bases). The CDR3 nucleotides read TGTGCCAGCAAAGCGGAAGAGACCCAGTACTTC. This gives the protein CASKAEETQYF.